Presented here are 9 T cell receptor beta chains from one specimen sequenced in a study of shared clonotypes between healthy human individuals. Measured with immunoSEQ multiplex PCR; TCRdb has only the in-frame clones, and not every one. The repertoire includes some 740,000 clones, approximately 92% of them detected once, and about 25% sits in the top ten. It was CD45RO-negative cells, positively selected for CCR7, that made up naive CD8 cells, with terminally differentiated effector memory CD45RA+ cells excluded. Sequencing was performed on naive CD8+ T cells sorted from blood. These receptors came from a man younger than 40 in good health.

The chain uses TRBV9 and TRBJ2-1; D not certain. Germline V CDR1 and CDR2: SGDLS, YYNGEE. Trimming removed 0 bases from V and 9 bases from J, with 10 bases in between. This CDR3 contains 13 residues. The CDR3 protein is CASSVDYNSEQFF. CDR3 nucleotides: TGTGCCAGCAGCGTAGACTATAACAGTGAGCAGTTCTTC. Together with reference TRBV9 and TRBJ2-1, the CDR3 gives the full variable domain: DSGVTQTPKHLITATGQRVTLRCSPRSGDLSVYWYQQSLDQGLQFLIQYYNGEERAKGNILERFSAQQFPDLHSELNLSSLELGDSALYFCASSVDYNSEQFFGPGTRLTVL.

CDR3 sequence (DNA): TGTGCCAGCAGCTTGGACAGGGCAGGCTACACCTTC. It yields the protein CASSLDRAGYTF. The chain couples TRBV5-8 to TRBJ1-2; TRBD1 might be the D (6 bases). This CDR3 has 12 residues. From germline, CDR1 is SGHTS and CDR2 YDEGEE. V was pared by 0 bases and J by 8 bases, with 8 bases between.

The V and J genes are TRBV5-4 and TRBJ2-4, with D tentatively TRBD1 (5 bases). Per germline, CDR1 SGHNT and CDR2 YYREEE (reference sequence). The CDR3 totals 12 residues. V lost 4 bases, J lost 6 bases, and 8 bases lay in between. This chain's CDR3 is CASSPDRNIQYF. The CDR3 nucleotides read TGTGCCAGCAGCCCCGACAGAAACATTCAGTACTTC.

This chain uses TRBV7-9 with TRBJ1-4, with a possible D match to TRBD1 (5 bases). The CDR3 sequence is 12 residues long. Germline V CDR1 and CDR2: SEHNR, FQNEAQ (reference sequence). Trimming shortened V by 5 bases and J by 12 bases, and 13 bases separated the two germline ends. This CDR3 is CASSPTTGELFF. The CDR3 DNA sequence: TGTGCCAGCAGCCCTACCACGGGGGAACTGTTTTTT.

V gene TRBV21-1 combines with J gene TRBJ2-3; TRBD1 reflects the table's D call only, with no check against the DNA. TRBV21-1 is designated a pseudogene. The CDR3 is 15 amino acids. The CDR3 reads CASIPTGRPADTQYF. CDR3 bases: TGTGCCAGCATTCCGACAGGGCGGCCCGCGGATACGCAGTATTTT.

This clone was counted once. CDR3 sequence reads: CAIPTGGDYEQYF. In nucleotides, the CDR3 is TGTGCCATACCGACGGGAGGGGACTACGAGCAGTACTTC. The gene calls are TRBV7-9 and TRBJ2-7; 8 nucleotides match TRBD2. The CDR3 extends over 13 amino acids. V was clipped by 10 bases and J by 3 bases; unmatched bases: 8. The germline V gene has CDR1 SEHNR and CDR2 FQNEAQ (reference sequence). The full variable domain, rest sourced from reference TRBV7-9 and TRBJ2-7, is DTGVSQNPRHKITKRGQNVTFRCDPISEHNRLYWYRQTLGQGPEFLTYFQNEAQLEKSRLLSDRFSAERPKGSFSTLEIQRTEQGDSAMYLCAIPTGGDYEQYFGPGTRLTVT.

Worth noting for this clone: This sample includes further DNA sequences coding for the same CDR3. This chain joins TRBV28 and TRBJ2-7; D gene uncertain. The CDR3 length is 11 residues. Germline CDR1 is MDHEN and CDR2 is SYDVKM. V was cut by 6 bases and J by 3 bases, with 6 bases left in between. The CDR3 sequence: CASSHSYEQYF. In nucleotides, the CDR3 is TGTGCCAGCAGCCATAGCTACGAGCAGTACTTC. Combining the CDR3 with reference TRBV28 and TRBJ2-7 gives the whole variable domain DVKVTQSSRYLVKRTGEKVFLECVQDMDHENMFWYRQDPGLGLRLIYFSYDVKMKEKGDIPEGYSVSREKKERFSLILESASTNQTSMYLCASSHSYEQYFGPGTRLTVT.

J is TRBJ2-1 and V is TRBV10-3; D remains ambiguous. CDR3 length: 13 amino acids. The germline V gene encodes CDR1 ENHRY and CDR2 SYGVKD. Trimming removed 0 bases from V and 7 bases from J, with 7 bases in between. The CDR3 nucleotides are TGTGCCATCAGTGAGTCTCGAGGTAATGAGCAGTTCTTC. Protein: CAISESRGNEQFF.

This chain joins TRBV6-5 and TRBJ1-2; the D is unclear. Trimming shortened V by 0 bases and J by 1 base, and 6 bases separated the two germline ends. The CDR3 sequence is 14 residues long. Per germline, CDR1 MNHEY and CDR2 SVGAGI. The CDR3, as DNA: TGTGCCAGCAGTTACTCTAACGTTAACTATGGCTACACCTTC. Translating gives CASSYSNVNYGYTF.